This TCR beta chain was recorded in a study of siplizumab effects on memory and regulatory T cells. The V gene's germline CDR1 is SGHNT and CDR2 YYREEE (reference sequence). Germline trimming cut 0 bases from V and 2 bases from J; bases unmatched to any gene: 1. This CDR3 has 14 residues. Profiling relied on immunoSEQ multiplex PCR, and the TCRdb table lists in-frame clones only, not all of them. In the table there are some 100,000 clones, more than 85% of which are singletons. The receptor's source is a human donor in good health. Some clones in this sample may be carry-over from other donors' samples. The chain has TRBV5-4 and TRBJ1-2; 7 positions agree with TRBD1. Sequenced sample: CD4+ T cells sorted from blood. The CDR3 coding sequence is TGTGCCAGCAGCTTGGGGGGACAGAACTATGGCTACACCTTC. This gives the protein CASSLGGQNYGYTF.